This TCR beta chain was documented in a study of identical twins. From the 5' RACE reads, TCRdb called clonotypes with MiXCR, one entry per CDR3 protein. The table lists roughly 690,000 distinct CDR3 sequences, roughly 6% of them singletons. The CDR3 length is 17 residues. V was pared by 0 bases and J by 1 base, with 15 bases between. The germline V gene has CDR1 SGHDN and CDR2 FVKESK. Overall study findings and caveats: Its conclusions, products of cross-sectional statistical analysis, did not come from following the same donors. The more abundant beta clonotypes in cord blood had fewer insertions, and memory repertoires did not show this.

Concerning this clonotype: Its antigen is as yet unknown.

Sample: naive T cells sorted from blood. The chain is built from TRBV14 and TRBJ1-1; D is ambiguous. This receptor was obtained from a man aged 18 to 30 in good health. CDR3 nucleotides: TGTGCCAGCAGCCAAGATTTTCGTCTCGGACGGAACACTGAAGCTTTCTTT. Residues: CASSQDFRLGRNTEAFF.